The 7 T cell receptor beta chains in this list originate from one sample, sequenced in a study of control samples from healthy donors and cancer patients. Here immunoSEQ multiplex PCR was the method, and the copy in TCRdb shows in-frame clones only, minus some. The sample shows about 170,000 clones, 90% to 95% of them seen only once. Sequenced material: blood. These receptors came from a woman aged 25 to 39 in good health.

The table lists this clone with a few counts. The chain employs TRBV12-3 or TRBV12-4 and TRBJ1-5; no firm D call. Trimming cost V 0 bases and J 10 bases, with 7 bases left between them. CDR3 size: 12 residues. CDR3 in amino acids: CASSLAGFPQHF. DNA of the CDR3: TGTGCCAGCAGTTTAGCAGGGTTCCCCCAGCATTTT.

The V call is TRBV23-1, the J call TRBJ1-2, with D perhaps matching TRBD1 (5 bases). TRBV23-1 is an ORF, and what it does is uncertain. V lost 3 bases, J lost 3 bases, and 8 bases lay in between. The CDR3 covers 13 residues. CDR3 nucleotides: TGCGCCAGCAGTCAGGGGGGGGACTATGGCTACACCTTC. It is translated as CASSQGGDYGYTF.

The chain combines TRBV27 with TRBJ1-5; possible D gene TRBD1, 5 bases. Trimming pared 0 bases from V and 3 bases from J, leaving 9 bases between. The CDR3 runs 15 residues. Looked up from germline, CDR1 is MNHEY and CDR2 is SMNVEV (reference sequence). The DNA of the CDR3 is TGTGCCAGCAGTTTATCTGGGGGTGTCAATCAGCCCCAGCATTTT. Its protein is CASSLSGGVNQPQHF.

The V gene is TRBV5-6, the J gene TRBJ2-7; D might be TRBD2 (6 bases). Germline V lookup: CDR1 SGHDT, CDR2 YYEEEE. The CDR3 is 14 residues long. Trimming took 4 bases from V and 3 from J, leaving 14 bases between them. For the CDR3, the DNA is TGTGCCAGCAGCCGACTAGTAAGGGGCTACGAGCAGTACTTC. It specifies CASSRLVRGYEQYF.

The chain couples TRBV6-6 to TRBJ1-1, with D hard to call. The CDR3 totals 16 residues. Trimming stripped 3 bases from V and 2 bases from J, with 16 bases between. Germline V CDR1 and CDR2: MNHNY, SVGAGI (reference sequence). CDR3 residues: CASSYLLSGFNTEAFF. CDR3 coding DNA: TGTGCCAGCAGTTATTTATTATCCGGCTTTAACACTGAAGCTTTCTTT.

This clone is a singleton in its sample. The chain has TRBV29-1 and TRBJ2-7; 7 nucleotides match TRBD1. V dropped 4 bases and J dropped 4; count of bases not matched to a gene: 4. Germline CDR1 and CDR2: SQVTM and ANQGSEA. The length of the CDR3 is 12 residues. CDR3 region: CSVGQGAYEQYF. For the CDR3, the DNA is TGCAGCGTTGGACAGGGTGCATACGAGCAGTACTTC.

This chain joins TRBV5-1 and TRBJ2-1; D could derive from TRBD1 or TRBD2 (5 bases each). Per the germline V gene, CDR1 is SGHRS and CDR2 is YFSETQ. This CDR3 has 13 residues. V lost 4 bases, J lost 8 bases, and 13 bases lay in between. CDR3 in DNA: TGCGCCAGCAGCAGGGACCGGAACGATGAGCAGTTCTTC. It yields the protein CASSRDRNDEQFF.